This T cell receptor beta chain emerged from a study of blood T cell repertoires in COVID-19. Study-level background: Material from acute and convalescent COVID-19 was sourced from the United States, Italy and Spain.

Study processing details: Reference gene primer amplification yielded estimated nucleated cell counts. The assay was immunoSEQ multiplex PCR, and TCRdb's table has in-frame clones only and misses some. The DNA gave D and trimming, while V, J and clone size come from that table. The table records more than 150,000 clones, 80% to 90% of them present only once. This clone came up once. The V and J ends lost 8 bases and 0 bases respectively, with 14 bases between them. From germline, CDR1 is MNHEY and CDR2 SVGAGI. The CDR3 runs 15 residues. The sequence came from a man between 60 and 75 years old with acute or convalescent COVID-19. Material for sequencing was peripheral blood. The chain links TRBV6-5 to TRBJ1-3; D is unresolved. The CDR3 is CASVDILSSGNTIYF. DNA for the CDR3: TGTGCCAGCGTTGACATTCTGAGCTCTGGAAACACCATATATTTT.